This T cell receptor (beta chain) was found in a study of blood T cell repertoires in COVID-19. About the study: Donors in the United States, Italy and Spain gave samples during acute or convalescent COVID-19. Nucleic acid was either cDNA or gDNA, and it came from T cells, B-cell-depleted T cells, or PBMCs.

The length of the CDR3 is 15 residues. CDR1 MDHEN and CDR2 SYDVKM come from the germline V gene. Trimming removed 6 bases from V and 2 bases from J; junction bases left unmatched: 6. Authors' processing steps: Counts of nucleated cells, estimated from reference gene primer amplification, were obtained. The repertoire was sequenced with immunoSEQ multiplex PCR; TCRdb's copy has only in-frame clones and lacks some. Clonal size and the V and J genes are those of that table, whereas D and trimming came from the DNA. This table holds around 200,000 clones, roughly nine tenths found once. The sequenced sample consisted of peripheral blood. The chain couples TRBV28 to TRBJ1-2, with 10 bases matching TRBD1. The source of this sequence is a man aged 30-40 years with acute or convalescent COVID-19. DNA of the CDR3: TGTGCCAGCAGAAGACAGGGGGCTGACAACTATGGCTACACCTTC. Its translation: CASRRQGADNYGYTF.